This TCR beta chain is drawn from a study of cytomegalovirus exposure and HLA in healthy donors. The study ran its PCR with 60 Vbeta and 13 Jbeta primers. The method was immunoSEQ multiplex PCR; TCRdb's version includes in-frame clones alone and lacks a portion of them. The sample lists around 120,000 clones, about 73% occurring once. Germline assignment: CDR1 SGHTA and CDR2 FQGTGA. Trimming at V came to 5 bases and at J to 0 bases, leaving 4 bases not matched to a gene. The CDR3 consists of 15 residues. Input material: PBMCs. The chain carries TRBV7-3 and TRBJ2-3; 8 bases match TRBD2. This TCR was sampled from a woman aged 40-49 years in good health and CMV-seronegative. The CDR3 reads CASSVAGSSTDTQYF. In DNA, the CDR3 is TGTGCCAGCAGCGTAGCGGGATCTAGCACAGATACGCAGTATTTT.